The clone carrying this T cell receptor (beta chain) was seen only once. The target antigen is unknown. TCRdb re-analysed the 5' RACE reads in MiXCR, keeping a single row per CDR3 protein. The sample has just under 650,000 distinct CDR3 sequences, 7% to 7.5% seen once. This entry comes from a study of identical twins. Study-wide points: A lower insertion count was a feature of abundant cord blood beta clonotypes, with no such feature in memory repertoires. Beta out-of-frame sequences showed weaker excess sharing between twins.

CDR3 length: 11 residues. Germline V lookup: CDR1 SEHNR, CDR2 FQNEAQ (reference sequence). Trimming pared 5 bases from V and 6 bases from J, leaving 7 bases between. The sample was also reused in another study, on yellow fever vaccine responses in identical twins.

This chain links TRBV7-9 with TRBJ1-1; no clear D. The sequence derives from a woman aged 18-29 years in good health. The sequencing sample was made of PBMCs. CDR3 nucleotide sequence: TGTGCCAGCAGCACGTTTCCTGAAGCTTTCTTT. It is translated as CASSTFPEAFF.